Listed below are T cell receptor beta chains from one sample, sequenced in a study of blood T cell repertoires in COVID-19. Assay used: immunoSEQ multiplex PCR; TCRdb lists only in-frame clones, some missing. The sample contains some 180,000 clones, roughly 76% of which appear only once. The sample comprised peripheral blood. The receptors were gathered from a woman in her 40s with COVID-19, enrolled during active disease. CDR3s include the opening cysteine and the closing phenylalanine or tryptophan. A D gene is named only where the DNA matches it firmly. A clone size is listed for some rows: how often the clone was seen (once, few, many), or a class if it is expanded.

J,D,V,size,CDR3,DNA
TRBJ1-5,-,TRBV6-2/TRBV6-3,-,CASSSMGHQPQHF,TGTGCCAGCAGTTCGATGGGCCATCAGCCCCAGCATTTT
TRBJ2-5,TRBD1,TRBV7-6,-,CASSLALGTGTGGQETQYF,TGTGCCAGCAGCTTAGCCCTGGGTACCGGGACAGGGGGTCAAGAGACCCAGTACTTC
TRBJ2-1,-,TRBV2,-,CASRATLSSYNEQFF,TGTGCCAGCAGAGCGACTTTGAGCTCCTACAATGAGCAGTTCTTC
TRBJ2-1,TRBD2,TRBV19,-,CASSIAGGPRGNEQFF,TGTGCCAGTAGTATAGCGGGAGGGCCGAGAGGTAATGAGCAGTTCTTC
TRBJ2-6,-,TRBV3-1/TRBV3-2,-,CASSRRGGSHSGANVLTF,TGTGCCAGCAGCCGCAGGGGAGGGTCACACTCTGGGGCCAACGTCCTGACTTTC
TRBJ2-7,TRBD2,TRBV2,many,CAIEKRESSYEQYF,TGTGCCATAGAAAAGCGGGAAAGCTCCTACGAGCAGTACTTC
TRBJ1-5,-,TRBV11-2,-,CASSLGRNQPQHF,TGTGCCAGCAGCTTGGGCAGAAATCAGCCCCAGCATTTT
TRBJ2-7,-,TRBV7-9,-,CASSLSGTYEQYF,TGTGCCAGCAGCTTAAGTGGGACTTACGAGCAGTACTTC
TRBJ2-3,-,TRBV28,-,CASRTGTGTDTQYF,TGTGCCAGCAGGACAGGGACTGGCACAGATACGCAGTATTTT
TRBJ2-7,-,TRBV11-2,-,CASSMGLRGLDSYEQYF,TGTGCCAGCAGCATGGGACTCAGAGGTCTGGACTCCTACGAGCAGTACTTC
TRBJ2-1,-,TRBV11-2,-,CASSPQDSSYNEQFF,TGTGCCAGCAGCCCCCAGGACAGCTCCTACAATGAGCAGTTCTTC
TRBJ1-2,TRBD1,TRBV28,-,CASSELQGGVYGYTF,TGTGCCAGCAGTGAACTACAGGGGGGGGTCTATGGCTACACCTTC
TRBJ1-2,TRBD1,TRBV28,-,CASSLTFTTGDYTF,TGTGCCAGCAGTCTTACGTTTACGACAGGGGACTACACCTTC
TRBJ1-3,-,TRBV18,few,CASSPQDSSGNTIYF,TGTGCCAGCTCACCACAGGACAGCTCTGGAAACACCATATATTTT
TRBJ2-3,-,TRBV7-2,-,CASSHNTDTQYF,TGTGCCAGCAGCCACAATACAGATACGCAGTATTTT
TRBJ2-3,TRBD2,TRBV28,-,CASSLIGGGTDTQYF,TGTGCCAGCAGTTTAATCGGGGGAGGGACAGATACGCAGTATTTT
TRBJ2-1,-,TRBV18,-,CASSPLQTAYEQFF,TGTGCCAGCTCACCACTTCAGACAGCTTATGAGCAGTTCTTC
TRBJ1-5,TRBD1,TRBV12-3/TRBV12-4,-,CASTRTGNQPQHF,TGTGCCAGCACCCGGACAGGGAATCAGCCCCAGCATTTT
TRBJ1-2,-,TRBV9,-,CASSINSGSVYGYTF,TGTGCCAGCAGCATTAACTCCGGGTCCGTCTATGGCTACACCTTC
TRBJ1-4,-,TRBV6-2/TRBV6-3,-,CASSFEAATGSTNEKLFF,TGTGCCAGCAGTTTCGAGGCCGCAACTGGATCAACTAATGAAAAACTGTTTTTT
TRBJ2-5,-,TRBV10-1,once,CASSPSRWETQYF,TGCGCCAGCAGTCCCTCTCGGTGGGAGACCCAGTACTTC
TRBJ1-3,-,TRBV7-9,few,CASSPDRFSGNTIYF,TGTGCCAGCAGCCCTGATCGGTTCTCTGGAAACACCATATATTTT
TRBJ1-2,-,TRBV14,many,CASSPGHPFYGYTF,TGTGCCAGCAGCCCGGGACACCCTTTCTATGGCTACACCTTC
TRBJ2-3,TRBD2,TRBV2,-,CASSQSGASTDTQYF,TGTGCCAGCAGTCAAAGCGGGGCTAGCACAGATACGCAGTATTTT
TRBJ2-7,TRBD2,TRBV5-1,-,CASSPAGGARASYEQYF,TGCGCCAGCAGCCCCGCCGGGGGGGCGCGGGCCTCCTACGAGCAGTACTTC
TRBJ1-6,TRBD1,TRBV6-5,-,CASSTGTGGSPLHF,TGTGCCAGCAGCACCGGGACAGGGGGTTCACCCCTCCACTTT
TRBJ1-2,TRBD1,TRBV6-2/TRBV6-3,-,CASSYPTGTGGGGYTF,TGTGCCAGCAGTTACCCTACGGGGACAGGGGGCGGTGGCTACACCTTC
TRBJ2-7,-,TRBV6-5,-,CASREGAGGVYEQYF,TGTGCCAGCAGGGAGGGGGCGGGAGGTGTTTACGAGCAGTACTTC